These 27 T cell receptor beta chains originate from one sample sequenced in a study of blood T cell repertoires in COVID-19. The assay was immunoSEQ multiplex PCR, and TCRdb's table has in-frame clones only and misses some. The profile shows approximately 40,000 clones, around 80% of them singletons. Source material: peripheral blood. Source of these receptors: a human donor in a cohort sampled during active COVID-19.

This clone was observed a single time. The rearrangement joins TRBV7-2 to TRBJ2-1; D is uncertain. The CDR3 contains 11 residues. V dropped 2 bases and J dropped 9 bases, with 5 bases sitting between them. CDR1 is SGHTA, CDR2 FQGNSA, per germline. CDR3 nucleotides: TGTGCCAGCAGCTTAACGGGTGAGCAGTTCTTC. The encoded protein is CASSLTGEQFF.

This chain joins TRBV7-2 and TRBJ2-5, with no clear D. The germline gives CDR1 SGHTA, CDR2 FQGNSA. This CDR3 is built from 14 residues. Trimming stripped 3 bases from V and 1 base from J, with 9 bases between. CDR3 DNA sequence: TGTGCCAGCAGCTTCATGAACGGCCAAGAGACCCAGTACTTC. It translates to CASSFMNGQETQYF.

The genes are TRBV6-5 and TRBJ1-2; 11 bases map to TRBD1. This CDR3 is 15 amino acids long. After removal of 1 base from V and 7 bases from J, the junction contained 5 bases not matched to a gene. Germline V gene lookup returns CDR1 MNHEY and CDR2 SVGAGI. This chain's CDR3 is CASSYLGQGARGYTF. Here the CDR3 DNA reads TGTGCCAGCAGTTACTTAGGACAGGGGGCCCGTGGCTACACCTTC.

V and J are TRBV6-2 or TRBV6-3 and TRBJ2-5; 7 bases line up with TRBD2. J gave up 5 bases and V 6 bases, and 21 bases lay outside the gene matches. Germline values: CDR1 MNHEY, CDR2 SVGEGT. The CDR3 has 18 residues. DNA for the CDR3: TGTGCCAGCAGCTATGGGATCTTGAAGCGGGGTTTGGCGGAGACCCAGTACTTC. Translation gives CASSYGILKRGLAETQYF.

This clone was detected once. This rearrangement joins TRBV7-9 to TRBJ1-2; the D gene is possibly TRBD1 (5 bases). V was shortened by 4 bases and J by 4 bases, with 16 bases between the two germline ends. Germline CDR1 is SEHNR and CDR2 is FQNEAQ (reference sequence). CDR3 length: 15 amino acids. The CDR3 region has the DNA TGTGCCAGCAGCTCCAATCGGAGGGGAGGCTATGGCTACACCTTC. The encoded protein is CASSSNRRGGYGYTF.

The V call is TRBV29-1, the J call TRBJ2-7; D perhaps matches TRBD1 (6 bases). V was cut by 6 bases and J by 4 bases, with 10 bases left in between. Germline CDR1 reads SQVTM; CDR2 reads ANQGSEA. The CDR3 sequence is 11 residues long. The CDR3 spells CSVGDNYEQYV. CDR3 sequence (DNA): TGCAGCGTAGGGGACAATTACGAGCAGTACGTC.

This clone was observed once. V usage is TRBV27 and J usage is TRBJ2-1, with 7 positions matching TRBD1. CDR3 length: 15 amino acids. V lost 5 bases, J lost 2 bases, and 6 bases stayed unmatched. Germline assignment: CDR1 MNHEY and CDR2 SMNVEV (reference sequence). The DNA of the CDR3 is TGTGCCAGCAGTAGACGACAGGGCACCTACAATGAGCAGTTCTTC. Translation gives CASSRRQGTYNEQFF.

This CDR3 reads CASSTGQGYTYEQYF. Here the CDR3 DNA reads TGTGCCAGCAGTACCGGACAGGGGTATACCTACGAGCAGTACTTC. The chain recombines TRBV6-2 or TRBV6-3 with TRBJ2-7; 9 nucleotides line up with TRBD1. The J segment lost 2 bases and the V segment lost 5 bases, leaving 7 bases of the junction unmatched. This CDR3 is built from 15 residues. Germline CDR1 and CDR2: MNHEY and SVGEGT.

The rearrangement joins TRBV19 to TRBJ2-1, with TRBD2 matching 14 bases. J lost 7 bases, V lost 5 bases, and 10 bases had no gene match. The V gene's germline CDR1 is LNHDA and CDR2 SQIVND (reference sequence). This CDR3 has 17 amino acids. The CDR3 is CASSPSGLAGARNEQFF. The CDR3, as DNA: TGTGCCAGTAGTCCCTCGGGACTAGCGGGGGCGAGGAATGAGCAGTTCTTC.

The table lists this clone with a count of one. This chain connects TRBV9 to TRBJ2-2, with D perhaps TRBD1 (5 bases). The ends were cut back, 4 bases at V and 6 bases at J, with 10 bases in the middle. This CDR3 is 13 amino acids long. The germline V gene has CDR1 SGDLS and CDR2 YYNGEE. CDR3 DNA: TGTGCCAGCAGCTCTACAGGTTCCGGGGAGCTGTTTTTT. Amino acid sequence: CASSSTGSGELFF.

The CDR3 loop reads CSVVGATNYGYTF. The DNA of the CDR3 is TGCAGCGTTGTCGGAGCTACTAACTATGGCTACACCTTC. The J gene is TRBJ1-2, the V gene TRBV29-1; no reliable D call. V was clipped by 4 bases and J by 0 bases, with 9 bases between them. Germline assignment: CDR1 SQVTM and CDR2 ANQGSEA. The CDR3 has 13 residues.

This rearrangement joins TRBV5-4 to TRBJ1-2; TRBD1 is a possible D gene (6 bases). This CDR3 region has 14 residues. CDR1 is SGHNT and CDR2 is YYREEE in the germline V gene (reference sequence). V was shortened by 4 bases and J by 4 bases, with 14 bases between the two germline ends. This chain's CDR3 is CASSTPGRGYGYTF. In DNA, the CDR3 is TGTGCCAGCAGCACCCCGGGCAGGGGCTATGGCTACACCTTC.

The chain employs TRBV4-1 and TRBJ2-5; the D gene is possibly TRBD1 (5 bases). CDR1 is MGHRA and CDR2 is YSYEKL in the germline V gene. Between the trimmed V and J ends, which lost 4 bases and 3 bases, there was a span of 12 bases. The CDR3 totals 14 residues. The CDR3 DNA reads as TGCGCCAGCAGCCCGCCGACAGATGAAGAGACCCAGTACTTC. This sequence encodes CASSPPTDEETQYF.

CDR3 sequence (DNA): TGTGCCAGCAGAAGACAGGGGGCCTACGAGCAGTACTTC. This encodes CASRRQGAYEQYF. This chain connects TRBV12-3 or TRBV12-4 to TRBJ2-7, with TRBD1 identical over 9 bases. The CDR3 length is 13 residues. V shed 6 bases and J 2 bases; nucleotides not matched to a gene: 2.

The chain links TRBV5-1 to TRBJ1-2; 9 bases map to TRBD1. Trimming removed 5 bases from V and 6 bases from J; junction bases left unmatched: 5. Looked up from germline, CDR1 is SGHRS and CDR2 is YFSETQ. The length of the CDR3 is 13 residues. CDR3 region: CASSVDRGNGYTF. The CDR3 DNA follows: TGCGCCAGCAGTGTGGACAGGGGTAATGGCTACACCTTC. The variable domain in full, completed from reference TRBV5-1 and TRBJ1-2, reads KAGVTQTPRYLIKTRGQQVTLSCSPISGHRSVSWYQQTPGQGLQFLFEYFSETQRNKGNFPGRFSGRQFSNSRSEMNVSTLELGDSALYLCASSVDRGNGYTFGSGTRLTVV.

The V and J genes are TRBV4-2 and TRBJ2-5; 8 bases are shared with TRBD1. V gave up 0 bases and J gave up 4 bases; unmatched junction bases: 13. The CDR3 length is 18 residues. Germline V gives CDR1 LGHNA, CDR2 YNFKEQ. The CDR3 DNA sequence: TGTGCCAGCAGCCAAGATTATCAGGGGACAGGTGAAAGAGAGACCCAGTACTTC. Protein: CASSQDYQGTGERETQYF.

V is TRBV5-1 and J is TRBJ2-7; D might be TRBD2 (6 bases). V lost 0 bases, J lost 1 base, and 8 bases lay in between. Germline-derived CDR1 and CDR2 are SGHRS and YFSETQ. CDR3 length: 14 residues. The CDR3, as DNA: TGCGCCAGCAGCTTGGCGGCGGGGTCCTACGAGCAGTACTTC. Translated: CASSLAAGSYEQYF.

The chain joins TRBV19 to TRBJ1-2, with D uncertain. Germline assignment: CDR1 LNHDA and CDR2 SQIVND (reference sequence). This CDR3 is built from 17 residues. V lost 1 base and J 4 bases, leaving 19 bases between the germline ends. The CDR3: CASSIALREGFGYGYTF. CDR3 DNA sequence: TGTGCCAGTAGTATAGCCCTTAGGGAGGGATTTGGCTATGGCTACACCTTC.

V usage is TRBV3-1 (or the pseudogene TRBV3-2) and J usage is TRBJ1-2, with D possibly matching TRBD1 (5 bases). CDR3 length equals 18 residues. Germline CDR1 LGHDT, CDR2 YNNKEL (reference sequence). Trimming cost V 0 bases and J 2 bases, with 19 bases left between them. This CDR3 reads CASSQDATAGSLNYGYTF. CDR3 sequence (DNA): TGTGCCAGCAGCCAAGATGCGACAGCGGGCAGCCTAAACTATGGCTACACCTTC.

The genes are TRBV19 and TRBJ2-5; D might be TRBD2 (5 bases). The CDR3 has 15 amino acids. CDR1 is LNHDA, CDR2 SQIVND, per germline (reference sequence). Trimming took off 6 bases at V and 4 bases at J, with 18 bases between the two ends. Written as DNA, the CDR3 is TGTGCCAGTAGCACGATCCCCCTAGGAGGAGAGACCCAGTACTTC. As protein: CASSTIPLGGETQYF.

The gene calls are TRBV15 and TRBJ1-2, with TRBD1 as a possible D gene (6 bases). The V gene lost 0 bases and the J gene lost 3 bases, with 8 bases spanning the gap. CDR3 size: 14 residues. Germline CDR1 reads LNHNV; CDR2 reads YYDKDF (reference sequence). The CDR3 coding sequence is TGTGCCACCAGCAGAGAAGGGGGGGACTATGGCTACACCTTC. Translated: CATSREGGDYGYTF. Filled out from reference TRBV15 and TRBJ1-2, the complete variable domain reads DAMVIQNPRYQVTQFGKPVTLSCSQTLNHNVMYWYQQKSSQAPKLLFHYYDKDFNNEADTPDNFQSRRPNTSFCFLDIRSPGLGDTAMYLCATSREGGDYGYTFGSGTRLTVV.

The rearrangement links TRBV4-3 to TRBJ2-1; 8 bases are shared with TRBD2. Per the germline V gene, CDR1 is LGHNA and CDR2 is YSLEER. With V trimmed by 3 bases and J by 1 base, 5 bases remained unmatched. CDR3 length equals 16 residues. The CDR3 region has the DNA TGCGCCAGCAGCCAGTCACGGGGGGGATCCTACAATGAGCAGTTCTTC. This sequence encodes CASSQSRGGSYNEQFF.

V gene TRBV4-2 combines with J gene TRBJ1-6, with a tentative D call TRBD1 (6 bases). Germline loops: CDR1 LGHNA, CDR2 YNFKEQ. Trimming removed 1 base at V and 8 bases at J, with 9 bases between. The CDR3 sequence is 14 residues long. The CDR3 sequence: CASSQGDMHSPLHF. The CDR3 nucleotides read TGTGCCAGCAGCCAAGGGGACATGCATTCACCCCTCCACTTT.

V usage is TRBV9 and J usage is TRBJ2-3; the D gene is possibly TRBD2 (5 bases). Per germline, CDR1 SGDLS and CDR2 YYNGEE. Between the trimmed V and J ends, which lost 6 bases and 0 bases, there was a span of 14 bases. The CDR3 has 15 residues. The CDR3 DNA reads TGTGCCAGCACGAAGGGCCCGGGAAGCACAGATACGCAGTATTTT. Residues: CASTKGPGSTDTQYF.

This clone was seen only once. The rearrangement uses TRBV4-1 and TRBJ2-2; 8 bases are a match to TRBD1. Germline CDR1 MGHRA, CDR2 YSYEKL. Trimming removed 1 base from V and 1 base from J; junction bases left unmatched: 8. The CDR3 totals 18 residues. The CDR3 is CASSQGRRTGRNTGELFF. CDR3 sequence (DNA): TGCGCCAGCAGCCAAGGGCGGCGGACAGGGAGGAACACCGGGGAGCTGTTTTTT.

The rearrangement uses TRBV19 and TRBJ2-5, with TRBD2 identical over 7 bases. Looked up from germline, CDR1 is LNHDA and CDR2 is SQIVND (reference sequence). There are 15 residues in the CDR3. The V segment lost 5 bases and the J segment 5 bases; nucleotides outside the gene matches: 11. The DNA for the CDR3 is TGTGCCAGTAGTCCCCCCAGGACTAGTAGCGAGACCCAGTACTTC. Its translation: CASSPPRTSSETQYF.

The CDR3 nucleotides read TGTGCCAGCAGTTTCAGGGGATCTAGCGGGGGTTTCACAGATACGCAGTATTTT. Translation: CASSFRGSSGGFTDTQYF. The rearrangement links TRBV5-5 to TRBJ2-3, with TRBD2 identical over 10 bases. V dropped 5 bases and J dropped 2; count of bases not matched to a gene: 14. The CDR3 consists of 18 residues. Germline V CDR1 and CDR2: SGHKS, YYEKEE (reference sequence).